This TCR beta chain was documented in a study of T cell clonality in common variable immunodeficiency. This clone showed up many times. Sequence at one end of the junction differs from germline and may be a read error. Read data end 3 residues before the CDR3 end; the end is taken from the germline J gene. Germline CDR1 is LGHNA and CDR2 is YNFKEQ. The CDR3 runs 16 residues. Data came from immunoSEQ multiplex PCR; TCRdb stores just in-frame clones and leaves some out. This sample carries 42,000 or so clones, none of them present only once. The source is a person aged 18 to 75 in good health. The sample consisted of peripheral blood mononuclear cells. The genes are TRBV4-2 and TRBJ2-3; 10 bases are a match to TRBD2. The CDR3 DNA, read in part, is TGCGCCAGCAGCAGCGGAGCGGGGGGGGACACAGATACG. It codes for CASSSGAGGDTDT. The whole CDR3 sequence reads CASSSGAGGDTDTQYF.